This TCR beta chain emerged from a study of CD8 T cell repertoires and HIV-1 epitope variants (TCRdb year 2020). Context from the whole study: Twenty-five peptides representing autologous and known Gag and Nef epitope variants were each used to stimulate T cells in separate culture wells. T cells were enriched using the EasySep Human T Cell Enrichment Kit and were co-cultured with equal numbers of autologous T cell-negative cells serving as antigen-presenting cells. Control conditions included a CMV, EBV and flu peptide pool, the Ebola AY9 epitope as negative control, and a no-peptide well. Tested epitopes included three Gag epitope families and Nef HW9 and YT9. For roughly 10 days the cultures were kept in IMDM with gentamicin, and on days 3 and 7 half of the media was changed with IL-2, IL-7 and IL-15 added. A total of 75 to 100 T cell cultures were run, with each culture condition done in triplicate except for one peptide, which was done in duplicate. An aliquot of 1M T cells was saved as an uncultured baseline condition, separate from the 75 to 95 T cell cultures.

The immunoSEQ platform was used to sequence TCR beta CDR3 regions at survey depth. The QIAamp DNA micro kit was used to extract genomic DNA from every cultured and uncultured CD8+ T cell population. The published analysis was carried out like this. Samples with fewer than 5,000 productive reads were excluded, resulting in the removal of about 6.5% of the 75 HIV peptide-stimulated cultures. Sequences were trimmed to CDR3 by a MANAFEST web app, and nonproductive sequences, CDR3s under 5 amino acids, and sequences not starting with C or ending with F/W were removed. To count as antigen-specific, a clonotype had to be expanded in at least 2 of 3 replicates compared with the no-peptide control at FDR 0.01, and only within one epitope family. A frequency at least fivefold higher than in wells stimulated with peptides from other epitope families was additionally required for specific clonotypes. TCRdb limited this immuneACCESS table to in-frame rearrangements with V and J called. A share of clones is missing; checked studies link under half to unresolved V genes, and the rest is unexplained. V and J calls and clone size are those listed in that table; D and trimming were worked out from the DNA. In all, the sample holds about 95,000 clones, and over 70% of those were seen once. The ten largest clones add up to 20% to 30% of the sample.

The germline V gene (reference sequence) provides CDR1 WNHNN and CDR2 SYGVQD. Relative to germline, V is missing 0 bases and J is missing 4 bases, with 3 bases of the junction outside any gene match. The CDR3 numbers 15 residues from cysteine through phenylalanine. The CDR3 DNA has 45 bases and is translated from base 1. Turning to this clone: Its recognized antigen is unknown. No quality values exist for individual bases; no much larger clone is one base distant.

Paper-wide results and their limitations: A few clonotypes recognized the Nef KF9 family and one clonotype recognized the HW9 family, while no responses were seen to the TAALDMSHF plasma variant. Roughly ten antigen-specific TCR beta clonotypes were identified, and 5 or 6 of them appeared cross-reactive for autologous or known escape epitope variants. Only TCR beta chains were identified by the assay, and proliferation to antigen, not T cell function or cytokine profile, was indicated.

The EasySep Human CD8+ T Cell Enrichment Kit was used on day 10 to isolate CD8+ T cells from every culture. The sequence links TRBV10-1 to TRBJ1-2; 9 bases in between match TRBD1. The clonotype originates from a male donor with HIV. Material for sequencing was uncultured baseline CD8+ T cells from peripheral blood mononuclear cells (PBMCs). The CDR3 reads CASSESRDRAYGYTF. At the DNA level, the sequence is TGCGCCAGCAGTGAGTCCCGGGACAGGGCCTATGGCTACACCTTC.